This T cell receptor beta chain stems from a study of shared clonotypes between healthy human individuals. CDR1 SGDLS and CDR2 YYNGEE come from the germline V gene. The CDR3 contains 15 residues. J gave up 5 bases and V 4 bases, and 10 bases lay outside the gene matches. Per the original data handling: ImmunoSEQ junction-only sequences lacked quality scores, so their filtering differed. TCRdb keeps only in-frame clones here, not all; method: immunoSEQ multiplex PCR. From that table come the V and J calls and clone size; the DNA was used to work out D and trimming. The top ten clones hold 1.2% of a sample with approximately 1,500,000 clones, around 97% of them seen once. Naive CD4+ cells were CD45RA-selected; the remaining cells were memory.

Material for sequencing was naive CD4+ T cells sorted from blood. Sample subset: CD45RA+ positively selected. The clonotype comes from a young man in good health. The chain couples TRBV9 to TRBJ2-5; 8 positions agree with TRBD2. This CDR3 reads CASSRGRGALETQYF. CDR3 nucleotides: TGTGCCAGCAGCAGAGGGCGGGGGGCGCTGGAGACCCAGTACTTC.